The entry that follows covers one T cell receptor (beta chain) sequence. The data originate from a study of blood T cell repertoires in COVID-19. The overall study: The United States, Italy and Spain were the sources of the acute and convalescent COVID-19 samples. Sources were T cells, B-cell-depleted T cells, or PBMCs; the material itself was cDNA or gDNA.

V was cut by 1 base and J by 9 bases, with 13 bases left in between. The CDR3 loop spans 15 amino acids. Germline V gene sequence: CDR1 LGHNA, CDR2 YSLEER. Per the original data handling: Reference gene primer amplification yielded estimated nucleated cell counts. This table comes from immunoSEQ multiplex PCR, and its TCRdb copy is limited to in-frame clones, with some not included. Clone size and V and J calls were adopted from that table, with D and trimming inferred from the DNA. Of about 52,000 clones detected, 89% appear once; the ten largest clones hold 9%. The J gene is TRBJ1-6, the V gene TRBV4-3, with D perhaps matching TRBD1 (5 bases). The sequence was obtained from a man of 80 years or more with active or convalescent COVID-19. Specimen: peripheral blood. The CDR3 region has the DNA TGCGCCAGCAGCCAAGGAGCAGGGATAAGTTCACCCCTCCACTTT. It translates to CASSQGAGISSPLHF.